This T cell receptor beta chain was identified in a study of T cells in women clearing cervical HPV infection. Regarding the study as a whole: Richness differences could reflect unmeasured T-cell content per sample.

Turning to this clone: Its specificity is not known. The missing CDR3 end, 3 residues past where the read stops, is filled in from the germline J gene.

Generated by immunoSEQ multiplex PCR, the TCRdb table keeps only in-frame clones and is missing some. The sample table sets out about 39,000 clones. With 2 bases removed from V and 4 bases from J, the gap between germline ends came to 16 bases. This CDR3 is 16 amino acids long. The germline gives CDR1 SGHVS, CDR2 FQNEAQ. The chain carries TRBV7-8 and TRBJ2-3; D is perhaps TRBD1 (6 bases). Sequencing used blood buffy coat. This TCR came from a woman between 18 and 70 years old with a cervical HPV16 infection that either progressed to CIN3+ or cleared (not recorded which). CDR3 sequence: CASSLRDTGLPDTQYF. The DNA read from the CDR3 is TGTGCCAGCAGCTTAAGGGACACAGGACTTCCAGATACG.